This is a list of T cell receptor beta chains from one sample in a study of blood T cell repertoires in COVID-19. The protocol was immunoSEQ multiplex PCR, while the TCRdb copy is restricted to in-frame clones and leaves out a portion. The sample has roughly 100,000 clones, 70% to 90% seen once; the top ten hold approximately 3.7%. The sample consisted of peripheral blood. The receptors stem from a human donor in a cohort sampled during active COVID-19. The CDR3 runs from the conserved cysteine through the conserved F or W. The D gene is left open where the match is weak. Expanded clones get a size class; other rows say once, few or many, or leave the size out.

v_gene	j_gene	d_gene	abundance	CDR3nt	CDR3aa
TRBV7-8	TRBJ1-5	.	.	TGTGCCAGCAGCTTAGGGGTGACAGGTCCCAATCAGCCCCAGCATTTT	CASSLGVTGPNQPQHF
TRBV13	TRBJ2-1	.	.	TGTGCCAGCAGCTTACTTGCGAACCCGGAGCAGTTCTTC	CASSLLANPEQFF
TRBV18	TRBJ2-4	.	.	TGTGCCAGCTCACCACCGAAACGGCTTCTAGCCGGGTACATTCAGTACTTC	CASSPPKRLLAGYIQYF
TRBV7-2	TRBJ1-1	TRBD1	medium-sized	TGTGCCAGCAGCGTGACAGGGGGCTACACTGAAGCTTTCTTT	CASSVTGGYTEAFF
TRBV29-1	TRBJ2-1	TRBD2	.	TGCAGCGTAGCACCACAGGCGGGAGGGAACAATGAGCAGTTCTTC	CSVAPQAGGNNEQFF
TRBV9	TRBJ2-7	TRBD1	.	TGTGCCAGCAGCGTAGCGGCAGGGGGTCCCTACGAGCAGTACTTC	CASSVAAGGPYEQYF
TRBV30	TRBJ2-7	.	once	TGTGCCTGGAGTCTGACACGCGAGCAGTACTTC	CAWSLTREQYF
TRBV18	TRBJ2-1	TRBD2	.	TGTGCCAGCCACCTCGCGGGAGGAACCTACAATGAGCAGTTCTTC	CASHLAGGTYNEQFF
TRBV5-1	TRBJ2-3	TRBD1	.	TGCGCCAGCAGCTTGCCGGGACAGGGTTCGGATACGCAGTATTTT	CASSLPGQGSDTQYF
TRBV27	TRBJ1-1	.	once	TGTGCCAGCAGTTCCCGGATGGGGGGAGAAGCTTTCTTT	CASSSRMGGEAFF
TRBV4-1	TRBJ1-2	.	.	TGCGCCAGCAGCCATAGCCAGGTGCGGGGAGTCTATGGCTACACCTTC	CASSHSQVRGVYGYTF
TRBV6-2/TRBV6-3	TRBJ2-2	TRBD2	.	TGTGCCAGCAGTCGGCTAGCGGGAAGCACCGGGGAGCTGTTTTTT	CASSRLAGSTGELFF
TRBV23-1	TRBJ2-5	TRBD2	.	TGCGCCAGCAGTCTTGGACAGGTTAGAGGGACTAGCGGGAGGGGGGAAGAGACCCAGTACTTC	CASSLGQVRGTSGRGEETQYF
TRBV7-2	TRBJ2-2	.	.	TGTGCCAGCAGCTTCCTAGCTCTGGGCGGGGAGCTGTTTTTT	CASSFLALGGELFF
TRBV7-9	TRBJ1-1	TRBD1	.	TGTGCCAGCAGCCACGAGGACAGGAGAATCCTCTTT	CASSHEDRRILF
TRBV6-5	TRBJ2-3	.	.	TGTGCCAGCAGTTACTCGGGCAGAAGCACAGATACGCAGTATTTT	CASSYSGRSTDTQYF
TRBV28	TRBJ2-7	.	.	TGTGCCAGCAACCCTGCTCGAAGCGGTATCGTGTACGAGCAGTACTTC	CASNPARSGIVYEQYF
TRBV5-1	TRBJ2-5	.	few	TGCGCCAGCAGCTCGTTCAGGGGCCGAGAGACCCAGTACTTC	CASSSFRGRETQYF
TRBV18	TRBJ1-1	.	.	TGTGCCAGCTCACCTAGGGACATCTGGGAGAACACTGAAGCTTTCTTT	CASSPRDIWENTEAFF
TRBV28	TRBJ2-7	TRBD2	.	TGTGCCAGCAGTACTACGGGGGCGGGAGGGTACGAGCAGTACTTC	CASSTTGAGGYEQYF
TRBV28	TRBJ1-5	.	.	TGTGCCAGCAGTTTTGACTGGCAGGGGCGGGCGGGCAATCAGCCCCAGCATTTT	CASSFDWQGRAGNQPQHF
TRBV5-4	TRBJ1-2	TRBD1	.	TGTGCCAGCAGCCCGGAAACAGGGGTATATGGCTACACCTTC	CASSPETGVYGYTF
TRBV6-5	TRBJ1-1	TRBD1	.	TGTGCCAGCAGGCCACCGGGACAGGGACGCACTGAAGCTTTCTTT	CASRPPGQGRTEAFF
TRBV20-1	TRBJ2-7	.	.	TGCAGTGCTAGTCGATCCCAGGGGCGCCACGAGCAGTACTTC	CSASRSQGRHEQYF
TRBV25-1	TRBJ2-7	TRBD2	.	TGTGCCAGCAGTCTTGAGCGGGAGTTGAACTACGAGCAGTACTTC	CASSLERELNYEQYF
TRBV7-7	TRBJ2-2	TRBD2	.	TGTGCCAGCAGCTCGTCTAGCGGAGCGAACACCGGGGAGCTGTTTTTT	CASSSSSGANTGELFF
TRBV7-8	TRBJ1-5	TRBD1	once	TGTGCCAGCAGCTTTTCCCACCGTCGACAGGGTAGCAATCAGCCCCAGCATTTT	CASSFSHRRQGSNQPQHF
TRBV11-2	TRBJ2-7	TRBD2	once	TGTGCCAGCAGCTTAGACTCGGGGGGGAGCTCCTACGAGCAGTACTTC	CASSLDSGGSSYEQYF
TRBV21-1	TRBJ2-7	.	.	TGTGCCAGCAACATAACAGGTAAAGAGCAGTACTTC	CASNITGKEQYF
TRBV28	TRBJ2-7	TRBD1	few	TGTGCCAGCAGTTTCCCGAACAGGGGGAAGCTCTACGAGCAGTACTTC	CASSFPNRGKLYEQYF
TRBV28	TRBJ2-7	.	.	TGTGCCAGCAGTCCCGCGGGACAGAGCTACGAGCAGTACTTC	CASSPAGQSYEQYF
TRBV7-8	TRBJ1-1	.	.	TGTGCCAGCAGTATAGGCGGCGGGGTCGGAGCTTTCTTT	CASSIGGGVGAFF
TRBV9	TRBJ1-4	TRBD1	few	TGTGCCAGCAGCGCTCATGATCCGGGACAGTCAAATGAAAAACTGTTTTTT	CASSAHDPGQSNEKLFF
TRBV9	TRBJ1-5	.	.	TGTGCCAGCAGCGTAGGAGGATACGATAGCAATCAGCCCCAGCATTTT	CASSVGGYDSNQPQHF
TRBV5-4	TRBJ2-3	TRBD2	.	TGTGCCAGCAGCTTGGGGCTAGCGGCAATCACAGATACGCAGTATTTT	CASSLGLAAITDTQYF
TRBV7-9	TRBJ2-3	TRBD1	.	TGTGCCAGCAGCCCGAGGGGGCCAGATACGCAGTATTTT	CASSPRGPDTQYF
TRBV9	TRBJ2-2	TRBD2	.	TGTGCCAGCAGCGTTGAGAAGGGGTACGGGGGGTACACCGGGGAGCTGTTTTTT	CASSVEKGYGGYTGELFF
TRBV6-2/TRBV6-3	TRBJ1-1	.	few	TGTGCCAGCAGTCATAACACAGGCCCGAACACTGAAGCTTTCTTT	CASSHNTGPNTEAFF
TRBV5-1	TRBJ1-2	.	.	TGCGCCAGCAGCAACGGACAGCTCGCTAACTATGGCTACACCTTC	CASSNGQLANYGYTF
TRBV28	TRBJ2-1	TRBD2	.	TGTGCCAGCAGTTTTTTCCAGCGGGGTTACAATGAGCAGTTCTTC	CASSFFQRGYNEQFF
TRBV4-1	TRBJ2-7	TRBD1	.	TGCGCCAGCAGCCAAGGGGCCTTTATACAGGACAGGGGAACCTACGAGCAGTACTTC	CASSQGAFIQDRGTYEQYF
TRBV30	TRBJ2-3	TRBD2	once	TGTGCCTCAACCCCCGGACTAGTCACAGATACGCAGTATTTT	CASTPGLVTDTQYF
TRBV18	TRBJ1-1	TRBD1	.	TGTGCCAGCTCAAGAACAGGGGTGAACACTGAAGCTTTCTTT	CASSRTGVNTEAFF
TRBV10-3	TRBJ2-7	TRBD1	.	TGTGCCATCAGTTCGGGACAGGGGAAGTACTTC	CAISSGQGKYF
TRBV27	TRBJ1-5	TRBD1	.	TGTGCCAGCAGTCCCCGCCCAGGGGGCCCTAGCAATCAGCCCCAGCATTTT	CASSPRPGGPSNQPQHF
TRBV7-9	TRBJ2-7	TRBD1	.	TGTGCCAGCAGCCTGCCGGGACAGGGTTCCGAGCAGTACTTC	CASSLPGQGSEQYF
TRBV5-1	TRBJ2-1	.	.	TGCGCCAGCAGCCTGACTAGTAAGAATGAGCAGTTCTTC	CASSLTSKNEQFF
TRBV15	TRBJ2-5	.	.	TGTGCCACCAGCAGGCGTCCCCAAGAGACCCAGTACTTC	CATSRRPQETQYF
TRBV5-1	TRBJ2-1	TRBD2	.	TGCGCCAGCAGCTCCCGGACTAGCGGGAAGGGGGAGCAGTTCTTC	CASSSRTSGKGEQFF
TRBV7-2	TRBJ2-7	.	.	TGTGCCAGCAGCCGTCGGGACTCCGACTACGAGCAGTACTTC	CASSRRDSDYEQYF
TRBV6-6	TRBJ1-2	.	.	TGTGCCAGCAGTTACTCCAGGCAGAACTATGGCTACACCTTC	CASSYSRQNYGYTF
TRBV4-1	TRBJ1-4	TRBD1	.	TGCGCCAGCAGCCAAGATGACAGGGGTCGAAAACTGTTTTTT	CASSQDDRGRKLFF
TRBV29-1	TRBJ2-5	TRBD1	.	TGCAGCGTTGAAGATCTTGGGGACAGGTTCCAAGAGACCCAGTACTTC	CSVEDLGDRFQETQYF
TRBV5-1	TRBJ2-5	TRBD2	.	TGCGCCAGCAGCTCCCTCTTAGCGGGGGGGCTGAAAGAGACCCAGTACTTC	CASSSLLAGGLKETQYF
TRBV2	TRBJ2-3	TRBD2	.	TGTGCCAGCAGTGTTTTAGCGGGGGTCACAGATACGCAGTATTTT	CASSVLAGVTDTQYF